This TCR beta chain was recovered during a study of T cells in Graves' hyperthyroidism and ophthalmopathy. This clonotype has a handful of counts. The CDR3 extends over 16 amino acids. Deletions cut 1 base from V and 2 bases from J, with 12 bases between. The germline CDR1 and CDR2 sequences are SGHDT and YYEEEE. RNA transcripts yielded amplified TCR beta CDR3 regions. The HTBI primer set was used in a first-round RT-PCR of the TCR CDR3. In TCRdb, the multiplex PCR reads were re-called with MiXCR into one record per CDR3 protein. The repertoire has more than 550,000 distinct CDR3 sequences, around a sixth of them found once; the top ten carry roughly 17%. Patients were excluded because of uncontrolled infection, other autoimmune disease, pregnancy or lactation. In making diagnoses, clinical symptoms, serum thyroxine and TRAb, thyroid ultrasound and orbital computed tomography were all used. Blood sampling occurred at first hyperthyroidism diagnosis, ahead of any ophthalmopathy symptoms.

This rearrangement joins TRBV5-6 to TRBJ2-2; TRBD2 might be the D (5 bases). This receptor was identified in a woman between 45 and 65 years old with Graves' hyperthyroidism that later progressed to Graves' ophthalmopathy. The sample taken for sequencing was blood. CDR3 sequence: CASSLFGRTNTGELFF. The CDR3 DNA is TGTGCCAGCAGCTTGTTCGGCAGGACTAACACCGGGGAGCTGTTTTTT.